A single sample is the source of the 4 T cell receptor beta chains below, sequenced in a study of blood T cell repertoires in COVID-19. Data came from immunoSEQ multiplex PCR; TCRdb stores just in-frame clones and leaves some out. The sample holds around 97,000 clones, more than 80% seen once. Sequencing input: peripheral blood. The receptors originated from a human donor in a cohort sampled during active COVID-19.

The genes are TRBV7-9 and TRBJ1-1; D not resolved. The CDR3 is 14 amino acids. Trimming cost V 0 bases and J 0 bases, with 5 bases left between them. Germline lookup yields CDR1 SEHNR and CDR2 FQNEAQ (reference sequence). The CDR3 spells CASSLASMNTEAFF. The CDR3 nucleotides are TGTGCCAGCAGCTTAGCCAGTATGAACACTGAAGCTTTCTTT. Full variable domain (missing parts from reference TRBV7-9 and TRBJ1-1): DTGVSQNPRHKITKRGQNVTFRCDPISEHNRLYWYRQTLGQGPEFLTYFQNEAQLEKSRLLSDRFSAERPKGSFSTLEIQRTEQGDSAMYLCASSLASMNTEAFFGQGTRLTVV.

This chain uses TRBV5-1 with TRBJ1-5, with D uncertain. V was shortened by 0 bases and J by 2 bases, with 6 bases between the two germline ends. Germline loops: CDR1 SGHRS, CDR2 YFSETQ. This CDR3 is built from 14 residues. The DNA for the CDR3 is TGCGCCAGCAGCTTGGAACTGGGCAATCAGCCCCAGCATTTT. Protein: CASSLELGNQPQHF.

CDR3 sequence (DNA): TGCAGCGGTACAGGGGTTCACACTGAAGCTTTCTTT. Amino acid sequence: CSGTGVHTEAFF. The chain joins TRBV29-1 to TRBJ1-1; TRBD1 matches 7 bases. Germline trimming cut 7 bases from V and 3 bases from J; bases unmatched to any gene: 5. Germline CDR1 reads SQVTM; CDR2 reads ANQGSEA. The CDR3 loop spans 12 amino acids.

This chain uses TRBV7-9 with TRBJ2-3; 8 nucleotides align to TRBD1. The CDR3 extends over 16 amino acids. V was clipped by 6 bases and J by 0 bases; unmatched bases: 8. Germline CDR1 SEHNR, CDR2 FQNEAQ (reference sequence). The CDR3 sequence is CASRHAGGGSTDTQYF. Here the CDR3 DNA reads TGTGCCAGCAGGCACGCAGGGGGCGGGAGCACAGATACGCAGTATTTT.